The 5 T cell receptor beta chains reported below all come from one sample, sequenced in a study of T cell changes during pregnancy in multiple sclerosis. Using immunoSEQ multiplex PCR, the repertoire was profiled, and TCRdb retains in-frame clones only, with some absent. The sample consists of fewer than 90,000 clones, about 93% of them appearing once. The sequencing here drew on peripheral blood, taken after pregnancy. Receptors originate from a female donor in good health, enrolled as a control in a pregnancy study.

The chain combines TRBV7-6 with TRBJ1-1, with D possibly TRBD1 on 6 matching bases. Germline V gene lookup returns CDR1 SGHVS and CDR2 FNYEAQ. This CDR3 spans 15 amino acids. Trimming removed 1 base at V and 1 base at J, with 10 bases between. CDR3 sequence reads: CASSLGTEPNTEAFF. The CDR3 DNA reads TGTGCCAGCAGCTTAGGGACAGAGCCGAACACTGAAGCTTTCTTT.

V usage is TRBV19 and J usage is TRBJ2-1, with 9 bases aligning to TRBD2. This CDR3 spans 16 amino acids. CDR1 is LNHDA, CDR2 SQIVND, per germline (reference sequence). Trimming took 3 bases from V and 10 from J; bases not matched to a gene: 13. The DNA of the CDR3 is TGTGCCAGTAGTATTCCGTCCCCCGGGACTAGCCTGGAGCAGTTCTTC. It is translated as CASSIPSPGTSLEQFF.

The genes are TRBV7-2 and TRBJ2-2, with D perhaps TRBD1 (6 bases). The CDR3 is made up of 16 amino acids. Trimming took 1 base from V and 2 from J, leaving 11 bases between them. Germline CDR1 SGHTA, CDR2 FQGNSA. CDR3 residues: CASSLVLQGNTGELFF. In DNA form, the CDR3 reads TGTGCCAGCAGCTTAGTCTTACAGGGTAACACCGGGGAGCTGTTTTTT. Full variable domain (remainder filled in from reference TRBV7-2 and TRBJ2-2): GAGVSQSPSNKVTEKGKDVELRCDPISGHTALYWYRQSLGQGLEFLIYFQGNSAPDKSGLPSDRFSAERTGGSVSTLTIQRTQQEDSAVYLCASSLVLQGNTGELFFGEGSRLTVL.

CDR3 loop: CASSLSLTRLTDTQYF. The CDR3 nucleotides read TGTGCCAGCAGTTTATCGTTAACTAGGCTCACAGATACGCAGTATTTT. The chain joins TRBV28 to TRBJ2-3; possibly TRBD2 for D (5 bases). V lost 1 base, J lost 2 bases, and 13 bases lay in between. This CDR3 is 16 amino acids long. CDR1 is MDHEN and CDR2 is SYDVKM in the germline V gene.

The J gene is TRBJ2-7, the V gene TRBV6-5, with TRBD2 matching over 8 bases. With V trimmed by 2 bases and J by 2 bases, 5 bases remained unmatched. This CDR3 spans 15 amino acids. Germline V lookup: CDR1 MNHEY, CDR2 SVGAGI. CDR3 nucleotide sequence: TGTGCCAGCAGTTACGGCGGTAGCGGGACCTACGAGCAGTACTTC. It encodes CASSYGGSGTYEQYF.